This entry lists 4 T cell receptor beta chains sequenced from one sample in a study of blood T cell repertoires in COVID-19. Profiled with immunoSEQ multiplex PCR; TCRdb holds only in-frame clones, not every one. The repertoire holds 190,000 or so clones, with over 80% as singletons. The sample taken for sequencing was peripheral blood. The receptors come from a man between 60 and 75 years old with COVID-19, enrolled during active disease.

The J gene is TRBJ2-6, the V gene TRBV30; TRBD1 matches 9 bases. CDR1 is GTSNPN, CDR2 SVGIG, per germline (reference sequence). This CDR3 has 18 residues. With V trimmed by 0 bases and J by 5 bases, 11 bases remained unmatched. The CDR3 sequence: CAWSVGDRDPFRANVLTF. As DNA, the CDR3 is TGTGCCTGGAGTGTAGGGGACAGGGATCCCTTTAGGGCCAACGTCCTGACTTTC.

The rearrangement uses TRBV2 and TRBJ1-5; TRBD1 is a possible D gene (6 bases). V was pared by 4 bases and J by 4 bases, with 11 bases between. The CDR3 has 14 amino acids. Germline-derived CDR1 and CDR2 are SNHLY and FYNNEI. The CDR3 nucleotides read TGTGCCAGCAGTGGGCAGGGGAGTAATCAGCCCCAGCATTTT. Protein: CASSGQGSNQPQHF.

V is TRBV4-3 and J is TRBJ1-2; TRBD1 matches 10 bases. After removal of 4 bases from V and 3 bases from J, the junction contained 2 bases not matched to a gene. Per germline, CDR1 LGHNA and CDR2 YSLEER. The CDR3 loop spans 14 amino acids. CDR3: CASSLGTGDYGYTF. Written as DNA, the CDR3 is TGCGCCAGCAGCCTAGGGACAGGGGACTATGGCTACACCTTC.

The chain links TRBV7-6 to TRBJ1-3; 9 nucleotides line up with TRBD1. The CDR3 sequence is 19 residues long. Germline loops: CDR1 SGHVS, CDR2 FNYEAQ. Trimming took 4 bases from V and 0 from J; bases not matched to a gene: 13. In DNA, the CDR3 is TGTGCCAGCAGCTCCACCCCGGGACAGGGAACTTCCTCTGGAAACACCATATATTTT. Translated: CASSSTPGQGTSSGNTIYF.